This TCR beta chain was retrieved from a study of blood T cell repertoires in COVID-19 (TCRdb year 2020). At the level of the whole study: Samples from collaborators originated in the United States, Italy and Spain and spanned both the acute and convalescent phases of COVID-19. The material from the prospective study consisted of cDNA or gDNA derived from T cells, B-cell-depleted T cells, or PBMCs. The dataset comprised deeply sampled blood TCRbeta repertoires from subjects exposed to, actively infected with, or recovered from COVID-19. The repertoires were released in a freely available public database meant as a resource for research on the immune response to SARS-CoV-2. Samples were obtained from the ongoing ImmuneRACE study (first 160 participants) and from roughly 1,300 subjects provided by 6 global collaborators. A de-identified subject ID, COVID-19 status, age in years and sex were almost always included in the sample metadata. HLA class I and class II types, where available, came from metadata supplied by the sample provider rather than from assay-based typing. Results the study describes overall, beyond this receptor: Clinical and demographic metadata were provided uncurated, with the amount varying by source and participant.

Each collaborating institution followed its own protocols to collect whole blood in K2EDTA tubes. For TCRbeta analysis, collaborators shipped samples in one of three forms: frozen whole blood, isolated PBMCs, or DNA extracted from either of those sample types. On this clone: It has no known antigen specificity. The record has no base qualities; no much larger clone is one base away.

The CDR3 contains 14 residues, cysteine and phenylalanine counted. The entry retains the CDR3 DNA only, 42 bases that are in frame from base 1. The junction shows trimming of 5 bases on V and 5 bases on J, and the gene matches do not reach 11 bases of it. According to the germline V gene, CDR1 reads SQVTM and CDR2 reads ANQGSEA. The immunoSEQ Assay, a bias-controlled multiplex PCR, was used to amplify TCRbeta CDR3 regions from genomic DNA. On the authors' methods: The number of nucleated cells in each sample was estimated by amplification of reference gene primers within the assay. To quantify the absolute abundance of each unique TCRbeta CDR3 rearrangement, sequence reads were collapsed and filtered. For each sample, productive Simpson clonality was calculated as the square root of Simpson's diversity index across productive rearrangements. TCRdb's version of the immuneACCESS table is confined to in-frame rearrangements and falls short of the full clone set. An unresolved V gene accounts for under half of the shortfall where checked; the remainder is of unknown origin. The V and J calls and the clone size are those of that table, but D and trimming were determined from the DNA. The table for this sample lists about 200,000 clones; more than 75% of them were counted only once. Of the sample, more than 2.5% is held by the ten largest clones.

Sequencing input: peripheral blood. This clonotype was sampled from a man aged 60-69 years with acute or convalescent COVID-19. The sequence links TRBV29-1 to TRBJ2-5; 7 middle bases align to TRBD2. The CDR3 protein is CSVTWGGPGETQYF. The DNA reads TGCAGCGTTACGTGGGGGGGTCCTGGGGAGACCCAGTACTTC.